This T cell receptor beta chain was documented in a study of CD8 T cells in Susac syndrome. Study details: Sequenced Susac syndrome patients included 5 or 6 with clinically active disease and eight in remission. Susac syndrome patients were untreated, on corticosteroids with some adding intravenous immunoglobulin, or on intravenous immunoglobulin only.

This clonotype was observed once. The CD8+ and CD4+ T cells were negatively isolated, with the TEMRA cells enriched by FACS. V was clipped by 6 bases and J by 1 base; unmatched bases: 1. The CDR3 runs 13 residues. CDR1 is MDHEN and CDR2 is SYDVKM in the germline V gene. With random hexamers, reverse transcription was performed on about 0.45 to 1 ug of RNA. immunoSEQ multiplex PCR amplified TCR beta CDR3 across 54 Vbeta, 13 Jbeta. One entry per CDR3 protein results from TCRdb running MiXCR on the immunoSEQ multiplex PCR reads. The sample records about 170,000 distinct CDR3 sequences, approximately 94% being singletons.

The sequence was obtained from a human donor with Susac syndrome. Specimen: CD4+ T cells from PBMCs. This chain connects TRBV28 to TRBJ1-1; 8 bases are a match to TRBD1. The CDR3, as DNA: TGTGCCAGCAGGACAGGGGCGAACACTGAAGCTTTCTTT. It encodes CASRTGANTEAFF.